These T cell receptor beta chains were read from a single sample in a study of T cells after yellow fever vaccination. TCRdb fed the 5' RACE reads into MiXCR, producing one record per CDR3 protein. The sample holds 170,000 or so distinct CDR3 sequences, approximately 6.2% seen once. The sample was CD4+ T cells sorted from PBMCs, taken on the day of the first yellow fever vaccination. Source of these receptors: a man between 18 and 35 years old who received the YFV17D yellow fever vaccine. Both conserved end residues are part of each CDR3. A D gene is named only where the DNA matches it firmly. Part of the rows lack a size; the others show once, few, many or a class for expanded clones.

CDR3 length,V gene,J gene,D gene,clone size,CDR3 DNA,CDR3 protein
14,TRBV3-1,TRBJ1-2,.,.,TGTGCCAGCAGCCAAGATTATAATGGTCGGGGCTACACCTTC,CASSQDYNGRGYTF
18,TRBV11-1,TRBJ2-6,.,once,TGTGCCAGCAGCCTCCTCTGGGCAGCATACTCTGGGGCCAACGTCCTGACTTTC,CASSLLWAAYSGANVLTF
14,TRBV5-1,TRBJ2-5,.,many,TGCGCCAGCAGCTCACTAGAGTCAAGAGAGACCCAGTACTTC,CASSSLESRETQYF
15,TRBV29-1,TRBJ1-1,.,.,TGCGGCGTTGAAGATCGGACCTATCGGGAGACTGAAGCTTTCTTT,CGVEDRTYRETEAFF
13,TRBV20-1,TRBJ2-1,.,few,TGCAGTGCTAGGGGGGGCGCAATCAATGAGCAGTTCTTC,CSARGGAINEQFF
13,TRBV10-3,TRBJ1-5,.,.,TGTGCCATCAGTTGGACTGGAGATCAGCCCCAGCATTTT,CAISWTGDQPQHF
13,TRBV7-9,TRBJ1-1,.,few,TGTGCCAGCAGCTCCACAATGAACACTGAAGCTTTCTTT,CASSSTMNTEAFF
16,TRBV28,TRBJ2-6,TRBD1,few,TGTGCCAGCAGTTCGACAGGGGCGGATGGGGCCAACGTCCTGACTTTC,CASSSTGADGANVLTF
15,TRBV2,TRBJ2-3,TRBD1,few,TGTGCCAGCAGTGAAGGACAGGGGCTCACAGATACGCAGTATTTT,CASSEGQGLTDTQYF
14,TRBV5-5,TRBJ1-1,.,many,TGTGCCAGCAGCTTGGGGGGGCGCCTCACTGAAGCTTTCTTT,CASSLGGRLTEAFF
14,TRBV4-1,TRBJ2-2,.,many,TGCGCCAGCAGCCAAATGACGAGCGGTATCGGGCTGTTTTTT,CASSQMTSGIGLFF
13,TRBV5-1,TRBJ2-7,.,many,TGCGCCAGCACACCGGACTGGACCTACGAGCAGTACTTC,CASTPDWTYEQYF
16,TRBV3-1,TRBJ2-3,TRBD2,many,TGTGCCAGCAGCCAAGAAACGGGACTAGGGACAGATACGCAGTATTTT,CASSQETGLGTDTQYF
13,TRBV7-8,TRBJ1-6,.,few,TGTGCCAGCACCACAGCGGTTGGTTCACCCCTCCACTTT,CASTTAVGSPLHF
13,TRBV7-2,TRBJ2-1,.,few,TGTGCCAGCAGCCCCCTCCATAGCGGCAGCCAGTTCTTC,CASSPLHSGSQFF
16,TRBV6-5,TRBJ1-2,TRBD1,.,TGTGCCAGCAGTTACTACGGGACAGGGGCCAACTATGGCTACACCTTC,CASSYYGTGANYGYTF
15,TRBV4-1,TRBJ2-2,.,many,TGCGCCAGCAGCCAAGTGGGGGGGCTTGCCGGGGAGCTGTTTTTT,CASSQVGGLAGELFF
16,TRBV5-1,TRBJ2-5,TRBD2,.,TGCGCCAGCAGCTTGGCATGGACTAGCGGGGGGGAGACCCAGTACTTC,CASSLAWTSGGETQYF
13,TRBV12-3/TRBV12-4,TRBJ2-5,TRBD2,many,TGTGCCAGCAGCTTCCGGGGAGGGGAGACCCAGTACTTC,CASSFRGGETQYF
14,TRBV20-1,TRBJ1-5,.,many,TGCAGTGCCCAGACCGATTATAGCAATCAGCCCCAGCATTTT,CSAQTDYSNQPQHF
19,TRBV21-1,TRBJ2-1,.,.,TGTGCCACCCCGAGATTTTTTAACAGCCGATGGGTTTTCTACAATGAGCAGTTCTTC,CATPRFFNSRWVFYNEQFF
14,TRBV11-2,TRBJ1-1,.,many,TGTGCCAGCAACCCCCTCCGGGGGAACACTGAAGCTTTCTTT,CASNPLRGNTEAFF
13,TRBV3-1,TRBJ2-7,TRBD1,many,TGTGCCAGCAGCCGACAGGGGATCTACGAGCAGTACTTC,CASSRQGIYEQYF
14,TRBV9,TRBJ2-6,.,many,TGTGCCAGCAGCACAGGGACTGGGGCCAACGTCCTGACTTTC,CASSTGTGANVLTF
16,TRBV20-1,TRBJ2-5,.,many,TGCAGTGCTAGCCCATGGCCCGGCGGGGCCCAAGAGACCCAGTACTTC,CSASPWPGGAQETQYF
15,TRBV5-1,TRBJ1-1,.,many,TGCGCCAGCAGCCGAGACGGGGGGCTGAGCACTGAAGCTTTCTTT,CASSRDGGLSTEAFF
12,TRBV28,TRBJ1-3,.,many,TGTGCCAGCAGATCTACAGGAAACACCATATATTTT,CASRSTGNTIYF
16,TRBV7-2,TRBJ2-7,TRBD1,few,TGTGCCAGCAGCTTAGGATTCGGGGGACAGGGATCCGAGCAGTACTTC,CASSLGFGGQGSEQYF
17,TRBV6-5,TRBJ1-3,.,.,TGTGCCAGCAGTTACTCGTGGAGTTCTATCTCTGGAAACACCATATATTTT,CASSYSWSSISGNTIYF
11,TRBV20-1,TRBJ2-7,TRBD2,.,TGCAGTGCTAGCCCCGGGGAGGGACGGTACTTC,CSASPGEGRYF
13,TRBV10-1,TRBJ1-6,.,few,TGCGCCAGCAGTGACAGGGGAAATTCACCCCTCCACTTT,CASSDRGNSPLHF
14,TRBV20-1,TRBJ1-4,.,many,TGCAGTGCTTCCCCGGGAGTAGCTAATGAAAAACTGTTTTTT,CSASPGVANEKLFF
13,TRBV15,TRBJ1-1,.,many,TGTGCCACCAGCAGAGACCAGGGGCAACGGGCTTTCTTT,CATSRDQGQRAFF
16,TRBV6-1,TRBJ1-2,TRBD1,.,TGTGCCAGCAGCCGACTAGGGACAGGGGGTCTCTATGGCTACACCTTC,CASSRLGTGGLYGYTF
15,TRBV29-1,TRBJ1-1,.,many,TGCAGCGTTGAAGGGAGCGGGGGAGCGAACACTGAAGCTTTCTTT,CSVEGSGGANTEAFF
16,TRBV6-2/TRBV6-3,TRBJ1-2,TRBD1,.,TGTGCCAGCAGTCCACGGCTCTGGACAGGGGTGCGCGGCTACACCTTC,CASSPRLWTGVRGYTF
14,TRBV6-2/TRBV6-3,TRBJ1-5,.,many,TGTGCCAGCAGTCACTTGGACAGAAATCAGCCCCAGCATTTT,CASSHLDRNQPQHF
12,TRBV29-1,TRBJ2-1,.,many,TGCAGCGTTGAAAAGGGTTCGAATGAGCAGTTCTTC,CSVEKGSNEQFF
12,TRBV20-1,TRBJ1-2,.,many,TGCAGTGCTAGAGTTGGGAACTATGGCTACACCTTC,CSARVGNYGYTF
13,TRBV24-1,TRBJ1-5,.,many,TGTGCCACCAGTGATGATAACAATCAGCCCCAGCATTTT,CATSDDNNQPQHF
11,TRBV7-9,TRBJ1-1,.,many,TGTGCCAGCAGCTTAGGGAGCTCAGCTTTCTTT,CASSLGSSAFF
12,TRBV10-3,TRBJ2-5,TRBD1,.,TGTGCCATCAGCCGGACAGGCGAGACCCAGTACTTC,CAISRTGETQYF
17,TRBV5-1,TRBJ2-6,.,few,TGCGCCAGCCACCCCGGGGTCAGGGCTTCTGGGGCCAACGTCCTGACTTTC,CASHPGVRASGANVLTF
15,TRBV12-3/TRBV12-4,TRBJ2-3,TRBD1,.,TGTGCCAGCAGTTTAGGGGCAGGGGGTGTAGATACGCAGTATTTT,CASSLGAGGVDTQYF
13,TRBV7-3,TRBJ2-7,.,many,TGTGCCAGCAGCTTATCTAACTCCTACGAGCAGTACTTC,CASSLSNSYEQYF
15,TRBV7-2,TRBJ2-1,.,many,TGTGCCAGCAGCTTAAGGTACAGGGCCGACAATGAGCAGTTCTTC,CASSLRYRADNEQFF
15,TRBV12-3/TRBV12-4,TRBJ2-3,.,many,TGTGCCAGCAGTTTGAAGCCACCTAGCACAGATACGCAGTATTTT,CASSLKPPSTDTQYF
14,TRBV7-9,TRBJ1-1,.,many,TGTGCCAGCAGCTCCGCAGGGATTTACACTGAAGCTTTCTTT,CASSSAGIYTEAFF
15,TRBV20-1,TRBJ2-7,.,.,TGCAGTGCCACGTCCCCCGGGTCTAATGACTACGAGCAGTACTTC,CSATSPGSNDYEQYF
12,TRBV2,TRBJ2-5,.,many,TGTGCCAGCGGGGGGAACCAAGAGACCCAGTACTTC,CASGGNQETQYF
14,TRBV20-1,TRBJ1-4,.,few,TGCAGTGCTAGAGATGACGGAATTAATGAAAAACTGTTTTTT,CSARDDGINEKLFF
16,TRBV20-1,TRBJ2-3,.,.,TGCAGTGCTAGAGATCCGGGGACCCTGGGGTTTGATACGCAGTATTTT,CSARDPGTLGFDTQYF
12,TRBV6-2/TRBV6-3,TRBJ1-5,.,.,TGTGCCAGCAGTTATACGGCCCAGCCCCAGCATTTT,CASSYTAQPQHF
15,TRBV27,TRBJ2-7,.,many,TGTGCCAGCAGTTTTTCGGCCAGGGGGGGGGAAAAGCAGTACTTC,CASSFSARGGEKQYF
12,TRBV6-1,TRBJ2-7,.,.,TGTGCCAGCAATACAGCTCCCTACGAGCAGTACTTC,CASNTAPYEQYF
14,TRBV5-1,TRBJ2-3,.,many,TGCGCCAGCAGCTTCATCCCCGGGGATCATACGCAGTATTTT,CASSFIPGDHTQYF
14,TRBV4-3,TRBJ2-4,TRBD1,.,TGCGCCAGCAGCCAAGATAGCCAGACAGGGGGCTCGTACTTC,CASSQDSQTGGSYF